The 16 T cell receptor delta chains below come from one sample, sequenced in a study of γδ T cells in repeated Plasmodium falciparum infection. Vgamma9/Vdelta2+ and Vdelta2-negative gammadelta T cells were flow-sorted from PBMC for bulk sequencing. TCRdb re-called the multiplex PCR reads through CATT. The sample records tens of thousands of delta-chain clones, over 1.5% being singletons. The specimen was gamma-delta T cells from blood. The receptors originated from a pool of human donors (malaria-infected and uninfected, not separated).

Ten or more counts support this clone. A far larger clone differs by one base, so this is likely a read error. Other DNA sequences from this sample encode an identical CDR3 as well. The chain combines TRDV1 with TRDJ1; 12 bases align to TRDD3. Germline CDR1 is TSWWSYY and CDR2 is QGS. The length of the CDR3 is 22 residues. This CDR3 is CALGETFGSYEEAGGYADKLIF. CDR3 bases: TGTGCCCTTGGGGAAACCTTTGGTTCCTACGAAGAGGCTGGGGGATACGCCGATAAACTCATCTTT.

In this sample, this clone turned up many times. CDR3 bases: TGTGCTCTTGGGGCCGTCTTCCATACCCTCCACAGTGTGGTGGGGGCCATGGCCGGGTCGTACACCGATAAACTCATCTTT. It yields the protein CALGAVFHTLHSVVGAMAGSYTDKLIF. V gene TRDV1 combines with J gene TRDJ1, with D possibly being TRDD3 (6 bases). The V and J ends lost 4 bases and 0 bases respectively, with 48 bases between them. Looked up from germline, CDR1 is TSWWSYY and CDR2 is QGS. CDR3 length: 27 residues.

This clone occurred many times. Translating this DNA gives a protein that differs at residue 13 from the TCRdb one, which belongs to a much larger clone; a read error is likely, and the protein shown is this translation. This chain uses TRDV1 with TRDJ1; 9 bases match TRDD3. CDR3 length: 15 residues. Looked up from germline, CDR1 is TSWWSYY and CDR2 is QGS. The CDR3 coding sequence is TGTGCTCTTGGGGTTAGAATTACTGGGGGAGGTAAACCCATCTTT. It specifies CALGVRITGGGKPIF.

On this clone: This could be a read error, since a much larger clone is one nucleotide away. V and J are TRDV1 and TRDJ1; D is ambiguous. From germline, CDR1 is TSWWSYY and CDR2 QGS. The V end was cut by 2 bases, the J end by 0 bases, with 19 bases between. The CDR3 is 18 residues long. The CDR3 DNA sequence: TGTGCTCTTGGGGAAATAGAAGGACCTCCGAGTAACACCGATAAACTCATCTTT. Translating gives CALGEIEGPPSNTDKLIF.

A word on this clone: The protein held in TCRdb is that of a much larger clone and does not match this DNA's translation at residue 11, likely because of a read error; the protein shown is translated from the DNA. CDR3 amino acids: CAFDVLRVLGARPATDKLIF. CDR3 sequence (DNA): TGTGCCTTTGACGTCCTCCGTGTACTGGGGGCTCGGCCAGCCACCGATAAACTCATCTTT. The chain uses TRDV3 and TRDJ1; 8 bases map to TRDD3. Germline lookup yields CDR1 TVYSNPD and CDR2 GDNSRS (reference sequence). With 2 bases clipped from V and 1 base from J, the junction kept 24 bases outside the gene matches. This CDR3 spans 20 amino acids. Drawing the rest from reference TRDV3 and TRDJ1, the complete variable domain is CDKVTQSSPDQTVASGSEVVLLCTYDTVYSNPDLFWYRIRPDYSFQFVFYGDNSRSEGADFTQGRFSVKHILTQKAFHLVISPVRTEDSATYYCAFDVLRVLGARPATDKLIFGKGTRVTVEP.

This clone occurred a few times. The gene calls are TRDV1 and TRDJ1; 8 bases fit TRDD3. As TCRdb names no J gene, one was assigned here on the basis of a DNA match to germline. CDR3 length: 24 residues. The junction had 34 bases not matched to a gene; V was cut back by 3 bases and J by 4 bases. Germline CDR1 and CDR2: TSWWSYY and QGS. The DNA of the CDR3 is TGTGCTCTTGGGGACTTTTGTTCGGGGGCCCCTCCTCCCGGGCTGGGGGACCGCTTCGATAAACTCATCTTT. Translation: CALGDFCSGAPPPGLGDRFDKLIF.

This clone occurred a few times. A far larger clone is one base from this, pointing to a likely read error. The sample has other DNA sequences that encode this CDR3 too. The chain is built from TRDV1 and TRDJ1; 10 bases are a match to TRDD3. Germline V gives CDR1 TSWWSYY, CDR2 QGS. CDR3 length equals 25 residues. As DNA, the CDR3 is TGTGCTCTTGGGGAACTGAAAGGATTCCTACAAACTGGGGGATTCCTTCCCCCGTACACCGATAAACTCATCTTC. This gives the protein CALGELKGFLQTGGFLPPYTDKLIF.

This clone was picked up a small number of times. The protein that TCRdb holds for this DNA derives from a much larger clone and differs from the translated DNA at residue 16, which likely indicates a read error; the protein shown here is translated from the DNA. The J gene is TRDJ1, the V gene TRDV1; the match to TRDD3 covers 13 bases. The J gene was not available in TCRdb and was assigned here by matching the DNA to germline segments. CDR3 length equals 21 residues. V lost 6 bases, J lost 4 bases, and 23 bases stayed unmatched. The germline CDR1 and CDR2 sequences are TSWWSYY and QGS. CDR3 sequence: CALGKRSNWGIRGGYIDKLIF. In nucleotides, the CDR3 is TGTGCTCTTGGCAAACGGTCCAACTGGGGGATACGAGGGGGGTACATCGATAAACTCATCTTT.

This clone was seen at least ten times. This likely reflects a read error, since a far larger clone is one base away. The same CDR3 arises from other DNA sequences in this sample as well. This chain uses TRDV2 with TRDJ1; a weak D match, TRDD3 (5 bases). The CDR3 spans 17 residues. V was shortened by 0 bases and J by 2 bases, with 18 bases between the two germline ends. The germline V gene encodes CDR1 GEAIGNYY and CDR2 EKD. CDR3 amino acids: CACDTERGYFRTDKLIF. For the CDR3, the DNA is TGTGCCTGTGACACCGAGAGGGGGTACTTTCGGACCGATAAACTCATCTTT.

With respect to this clone: The mismatch at residue 15 between this DNA's translation and the TCRdb protein of a much larger clone likely reflects a read error; the protein shown is translated from the DNA. The CDR3 DNA reads TGTGCTCTTGGGCCAACATGGATTACTGGGGACCGGAGGTACTTGCCCGATAAACTCATCTTT. It codes for CALGPTWITGDRRYLPDKLIF. The chain combines TRDV1 with TRDJ1, with 7 bases fitting TRDD3. The J gene is not listed in TCRdb, so it was assigned here from a DNA match to germline. J lost 3 bases, V lost 5 bases, and 27 bases had no gene match. The germline V gene encodes CDR1 TSWWSYY and CDR2 QGS. This CDR3 comprises 21 residues.

This clone has more than one count but fewer than ten. A far larger clone is just one base off, so this is likely a read error. The sample has other DNA sequences that encode this CDR3 too. The genes are TRDV1 and TRDJ1; TRDD2 is a possible D gene (5 bases). Here the J gene was assigned by germline matching of the DNA, as TCRdb has none. Deletions cut 4 bases from V and 7 bases from J, with 40 bases between. This CDR3 spans 22 amino acids. Germline values: CDR1 TSWWSYY, CDR2 QGS. CDR3 sequence reads: CALGAPSYPLLLQREYMGKLIF. The CDR3 DNA is TGTGCTCTTGGGGCACCTTCGTACCCATTACTGCTCCAGAGGGAATATATGGGTAAACTCATCTTT.

At least ten counts were recorded for this clone. A read error is the likely source, as a far larger clone sits one nucleotide away. Different DNA sequences within this sample yield the same CDR3. The rearrangement links TRDV1 to TRDJ1; TRDD3 might be the D (6 bases). The V and J ends lost 9 bases and 0 bases respectively, with 26 bases between them. Germline V gene lookup returns CDR1 TSWWSYY and CDR2 QGS. This CDR3 is 18 amino acids long. CDR3 amino acids: CALGKISGGWRYTDKLIF. In DNA, the CDR3 is TGTGCTCTCGGGAAAATAAGTGGGGGGTGGCGGTACACCGATAAACTCATCTTT.

Comment on this clone: The protein given by TCRdb reflects a much larger clone and differs at residue 9 from this DNA's translation, likely from a read error; the protein shown is the DNA's translation. This chain connects TRDV2 to TRDJ3; TRDD3 might be the D (6 bases). The CDR3 length is 22 residues. The germline V gene has CDR1 GEAIGNYY and CDR2 EKD. V was shortened by 3 bases and J by 0 bases, with 26 bases between the two germline ends. In DNA form, the CDR3 reads TGTGCCTGTGACTCCGGCGCGTTTATTGGGGGCCCGAGCTCCTGGGACACCCGACAGATGTTTTTC. Translated: CACDSGAFIGGPSSWDTRQMFF.

As for this clone: The amino acid sequence in TCRdb belongs to a much larger clone and departs from this DNA's translation at residue 3, likely a sequencing read error; the sequence shown is translated from the DNA. The CDR3 is CARKTLHDYFRGYARTDKLIF. In nucleotides, the CDR3 is TGTGCCCGCAAAACTCTTCACGATTACTTTAGGGGATACGCACGGACCGATAAACTCATCTTT. This sequence joins TRDV3 and TRDJ1; 9 nucleotides align to TRDD3. Losses at the gene ends were 5 bases for V and 2 bases for J; bases not matched to a gene: 30. Germline V gene sequence: CDR1 TVYSNPD, CDR2 GDNSRS (reference sequence). This CDR3 contains 21 residues.

A remark on this clone: With only one base between it and a far larger clone, this is likely a read error. Other DNA sequences in this specimen translate into the identical CDR3. CDR3 sequence: CALGERGKGGLRLGDSRPCKLIF. CDR3 nucleotide sequence: TGTGCTCTTGGGGAACGAGGTAAGGGTGGCCTACGACTGGGGGATTCCAGACCGTGTAAGCTCATCTTT. This chain links TRDV1 with TRDJ1; 10 bases match TRDD3. Germline V gives CDR1 TSWWSYY, CDR2 QGS. The CDR3 has 23 residues. V gave up 1 base and J gave up 11 bases; unmatched junction bases: 34.

On this clone: TCRdb has a much larger clone's protein, which differs at residue 15 from the translation of this DNA, likely because of a read error; what is shown is the protein translated from the DNA. The genes are TRDV1 and TRDJ1, with D perhaps TRDD3 (6 bases). Trimming removed 1 base from V and 0 bases from J, with 27 bases in between. Germline assignment: CDR1 TSWWSYY and CDR2 QGS. CDR3 length: 21 amino acids. The CDR3 reads CALGEPLFLRPYLGNTDKLIF. In DNA, the CDR3 is TGTGCTCTTGGGGAACCGCTCTTTTTACGGCCCTACCTGGGGAACACCGATAAACTCATCTTT.